This T cell receptor (beta chain) derives from a study of neoadjuvant anti-PD-1 for oral cavity cancer. Study-wide background: Around day 43, patients without progression received a fourth nivolumab dose before surgery.

TCRdb keeps only in-frame clones here, not all; method: immunoSEQ multiplex PCR. The sample holds 17,000 or so clones, around 72% seen once. V trimming: 1 base; J trimming: 5 bases; junction bases outside the gene matches: 11. The CDR3 has 17 residues. In germline, CDR1 is MGHRA, CDR2 YSYEKL. The chain employs TRBV4-1 and TRBJ2-3; the match to TRBD2 covers 8 bases. The sequencing used PBMCs, collected before nivolumab (anti-PD-1) treatment. The clonotype comes from a person between 35 and 79 years old with oral cavity squamous cell carcinoma. CDR3 region: CASSQGQGLVVGDTQYF. CDR3 in DNA: TGCGCCAGCAGCCAAGGGCAGGGACTAGTGGTGGGAGATACGCAGTATTTT.